This record looks at one T cell receptor (beta chain) sequence and its context. These data originate in a study of T cell responses to AZD1222 COVID-19 vaccine. After removal of 6 bases from V and 0 bases from J, the junction contained 11 bases not matched to a gene. The CDR3 totals 16 residues. CDR1 PRHDT and CDR2 FYEKMQ come from the germline V gene (reference sequence). The assay was immunoSEQ multiplex PCR, and TCRdb's table has in-frame clones only and misses some. The data contain some 130,000 clones, 70% to 90% of them singletons. This chain uses TRBV13 with TRBJ2-7; the match to TRBD1 covers 7 bases. The clonotype originates from an adult in good health. The sample consisted of peripheral blood, taken on day 0 of AZD1222 vaccination. In nucleotides, the CDR3 is TGTGCCAGCAGTCCAGGGGGTCGCGCCGCCTCCTACGAGCAGTACTTC. This encodes CASSPGGRAASYEQYF. The whole variable domain, filled in from reference TRBV13 and TRBJ2-7, reads AAGVIQSPRHLIKEKRETATLKCYPIPRHDTVYWYQQGPGQDPQFLISFYEKMQSDKGSIPDRFSAQQFSDYHSELNMSSLELGDSALYFCASSPGGRAASYEQYFGPGTRLTVT.